The rows below give T cell receptor beta chains drawn from one sample of a study of T cell responses to AZD1222 COVID-19 vaccine. The method was immunoSEQ multiplex PCR; TCRdb's version includes in-frame clones alone and lacks a portion of them. Found here are more than 100,000 clones, about nine tenths of them singletons; the top ten hold 2.4%. The specimen comprised peripheral blood, sampled on day 0 of AZD1222 vaccination. Receptor source: an adult in good health. Both conserved end residues are trimmed from each CDR3.

V gene,CDR3 protein
TRBV9,ASSSREGQPQH
TRBV7-2,ASSPGPEEKLF
TRBV28,ASRPGGGQLKEQPQH
TRBV3-1/TRBV3-2,ASSPTRGSYGYT
TRBV11-2,ASSTGGAGANVLT
TRBV24-1,ATSEAYRETQY
TRBV28,ASSLWGPDYSNQPQH
TRBV5-4,ASSFDRGNEKLF
TRBV2,ASRRQGARNEQY
TRBV5-4,ASSLAPVGRGLGHGYT
TRBV4-2,ASSQHRSGGAGNTIY